The entry that follows covers one TCR beta chain sequence. Produced via immunoSEQ multiplex PCR; TCRdb's table is partial and in-frame only. In the table there are around 200,000 clones, more than 65% of which are singletons. The sample is drawn from a study of cytomegalovirus exposure and HLA in healthy donors. V was shortened by 5 bases and J by 4 bases, with 21 bases between the two germline ends. CDR1 is SGHAT, CDR2 FQNNGV, per germline. The CDR3 loop spans 18 amino acids. The sequenced sample consisted of PBMCs. The chain combines TRBV11-2 with TRBJ2-6; a possible D gene is TRBD1 (5 bases). This TCR came from a woman between 18 and 29 years old in good health and CMV-seropositive. CDR3 region: CASSARTKGPGGANVLTF. In nucleotides, the CDR3 is TGTGCCAGCAGCGCCCGAACGAAGGGGCCGGGCGGGGCCAACGTCCTGACTTTC.